This passage covers 16 T cell receptor beta chains from one sample sequenced in a study of PD-1 blockade in mismatch repair-deficient tumors. Clones were sequenced by immunoSEQ multiplex PCR, and TCRdb holds only the in-frame ones, with some missing. The top ten clones hold less than 5.5% of a sample with roughly 110,000 clones, 60% to 85% of them seen once. Sequences were derived from peripheral blood, sampled roughly 13 months after starting pembrolizumab. These receptors were obtained from an adult with mismatch repair-deficient cancer.

This clone was observed a few times. The chain is built from TRBV4-3 and TRBJ2-2; perhaps TRBD1 as D (6 bases). V dropped 1 base and J dropped 1 base, with 7 bases sitting between them. The CDR3 contains 15 residues. Germline-derived CDR1 and CDR2 are LGHNA and YSLEER. The CDR3 sequence is CASSQVGQNTGELFF. The CDR3 region has the DNA TGCGCCAGCAGCCAAGTGGGACAGAACACCGGGGAGCTGTTTTTT.

In this sample, this clone turned up once. The CDR3 loop is CASSLGGSQYEQYF. CDR3 sequence (DNA): TGTGCCAGCAGCTTAGGTGGGAGTCAGTACGAGCAGTACTTC. The gene calls are TRBV5-6 and TRBJ2-7; possible D gene TRBD2, 5 bases. The CDR3 has 14 residues. CDR1 SGHDT and CDR2 YYEEEE come from the germline V gene. Trimming removed 2 bases from V and 4 bases from J, with 13 bases in between.

V usage is TRBV12-5 and J usage is TRBJ2-2; TRBD2 matches at 10 bases. This CDR3 is 16 amino acids long. J lost 9 bases, V lost 0 bases, and 7 bases had no gene match. CDR1 and CDR2 from the germline V gene are LGHNT and FRNRAP. The CDR3 coding sequence is TGTGCTAGTGGTTTGGTACCACTAGCGGGGAGCCGGGAGCTGTTTTTT. The encoded protein is CASGLVPLAGSRELFF.

This sequence joins TRBV6-5 and TRBJ2-7; TRBD1 is a possible D gene (5 bases). V lost 8 bases and J lost 4, with 18 bases in between. The germline V gene has CDR1 MNHEY and CDR2 SVGAGI. The CDR3 is 14 residues long. CDR3 bases: TGTGCCAGCTGCTCTCGGCAGGGTTTTTACGAGCAGTACTTC. Amino acids: CASCSRQGFYEQYF.

CDR3 DNA sequence: TGTGCCAGTAGTATAGGGGCGGGAATCACAGATACGCAGTATTTT. This codes for CASSIGAGITDTQYF. The chain is built from TRBV19 and TRBJ2-3; the D gene is possibly TRBD2 (6 bases). This CDR3 spans 15 amino acids. V was shortened by 1 base and J by 2 bases, with 10 bases between the two germline ends. Germline V lookup: CDR1 LNHDA, CDR2 SQIVND (reference sequence).

The chain recombines TRBV7-2 with TRBJ2-5; 10 nucleotides agree with TRBD2. Losses at the gene ends were 5 bases for V and 1 base for J; bases not matched to a gene: 7. CDR3 size: 16 residues. CDR1 and CDR2 from the germline V gene are SGHTA and FQGNSA. The CDR3 reads CASSLTSGTLQETQYF. The CDR3 DNA reads as TGTGCCAGCAGCCTAACTAGCGGGACCCTCCAAGAGACCCAGTACTTC.

The rearrangement links TRBV27 to TRBJ1-2, with D hard to call. The CDR3 has 14 residues. Trimming left V 3 bases short and J 2 bases short, with 10 bases between. The germline V gene has CDR1 MNHEY and CDR2 SMNVEV (reference sequence). The CDR3, as DNA: TGTGCCAGCAGTTTGAGTCTGACGAACTATGGCTACACCTTC. Protein product: CASSLSLTNYGYTF.

The chain joins TRBV7-8 to TRBJ2-3; no reliable D call. This CDR3 is built from 15 residues. Germline loops: CDR1 SGHVS, CDR2 FQNEAQ. V dropped 3 bases and J dropped 0 bases, with 10 bases sitting between them. CDR3 DNA sequence: TGTGCCAGCAGCTTGAGTCAGACTAGCACAGATACGCAGTATTTT. Protein sequence: CASSLSQTSTDTQYF.

The chain has TRBV7-3 and TRBJ2-7; tentatively, D is TRBD1 (5 bases). The V gene's germline CDR1 is SGHTA and CDR2 FQGTGA. The CDR3 is 15 amino acids. V was trimmed by 2 bases and J by 0 bases, leaving 11 bases between them. Here the CDR3 DNA reads TGTGCCAGCAGCTTATCGTCAGGGCCCTCCTACGAGCAGTACTTC. Protein product: CASSLSSGPSYEQYF.

The V call is TRBV11-2, the J call TRBJ2-1; D not certain. This CDR3 spans 14 amino acids. Trimming left V 6 bases short and J 8 bases short, with 17 bases between. From germline, CDR1 is SGHAT and CDR2 FQNNGV. The CDR3 DNA reads as TGTGCCAGCAGGATCGCGACTGGATTAGATGAGCAGTTCTTC. It is translated as CASRIATGLDEQFF.

The chain uses TRBV6-5 and TRBJ1-2, with TRBD1 as a possible D gene (6 bases). Germline CDR1 MNHEY, CDR2 SVGAGI. Trimming stripped 8 bases from V and 3 bases from J, with 13 bases between. The CDR3 extends over 13 amino acids. CDR3 coding DNA: TGTGCCAGCGGGGGCGCGGGGGACTATGGCTACACCTTC. It is translated as CASGGAGDYGYTF.

The chain is built from TRBV4-1 and TRBJ2-1, with D possibly TRBD2 on 6 matching bases. CDR1 is MGHRA and CDR2 is YSYEKL in the germline V gene. Trimming shortened V by 1 base and J by 9 bases, and 10 bases separated the two germline ends. The CDR3 extends over 13 amino acids. The CDR3 coding sequence is TGCGCCAGCAGCCAAGCGGAGGGATCTGAGCAGTTCTTC. Protein product: CASSQAEGSEQFF.

This clone has just one count. This chain links TRBV5-1 with TRBJ2-5, with TRBD2 matching 8 bases. The CDR3 is 16 amino acids. V trimming: 1 base; J trimming: 3 bases; junction bases outside the gene matches: 8. CDR1 and CDR2 from the germline V gene are SGHRS and YFSETQ. The DNA of the CDR3 is TGCGCCAGCAGCTTGTGGGGTCTAGCGGGTAAAGAGACCCAGTACTTC. As protein: CASSLWGLAGKETQYF. The variable domain in full, completed from reference TRBV5-1 and TRBJ2-5, reads KAGVTQTPRYLIKTRGQQVTLSCSPISGHRSVSWYQQTPGQGLQFLFEYFSETQRNKGNFPGRFSGRQFSNSRSEMNVSTLELGDSALYLCASSLWGLAGKETQYFGPGTRLLVL.

This chain joins TRBV19 and TRBJ2-7; D is unresolved. The germline V and J ends were trimmed by 3 bases and 4 bases, with 19 bases remaining between them. There are 16 residues in the CDR3. The germline CDR1 and CDR2 sequences are LNHDA and SQIVND (reference sequence). Here the CDR3 DNA reads TGTGCCAGTAGTATTGTCTGGGGAAAATCTGGGTACGAGCAGTACTTC. This gives the protein CASSIVWGKSGYEQYF.

The V and J genes are TRBV11-2 and TRBJ1-2; tentative D call: TRBD1 (5 bases). This CDR3 spans 13 amino acids. V dropped 5 bases and J dropped 7 bases, with 14 bases sitting between them. Germline V CDR1 and CDR2: SGHAT, FQNNGV. This chain's CDR3 is CASSPSHQGGYTF. The CDR3 coding sequence is TGTGCCAGCAGCCCCTCGCATCAGGGTGGCTACACCTTC.

The J gene is TRBJ2-7, the V gene TRBV6-6, with TRBD2 matching 7 bases. There are 14 residues in the CDR3. Losses at the gene ends were 2 bases for V and 1 base for J; bases not matched to a gene: 2. The germline V gene has CDR1 MNHNY and CDR2 SVGAGI (reference sequence). DNA for the CDR3: TGTGCCAGCAGTTACGCGGGGGTATCCTACGAGCAGTACTTC. This sequence encodes CASSYAGVSYEQYF.